A single sample is the source of the 22 T cell receptor beta chains below, sequenced in a study of T cells in localized non-small cell lung cancer. Some clones are missing from TCRdb's copy, which holds only in-frame ones; the method was immunoSEQ multiplex PCR. The sample consists of around 69,000 clones, roughly 90% of them appearing once. The sample in question was peripheral blood, obtained before any cancer treatment. These receptors originate from a woman aged 35 to 70 with stage I lung adenocarcinoma.

The rearrangement links TRBV27 to TRBJ2-1; 7 bases line up with TRBD2. The CDR3 covers 15 residues. Germline CDR1 and CDR2: MNHEY and SMNVEV (reference sequence). The V segment lost 0 bases and the J segment 1 base; nucleotides outside the gene matches: 0. The CDR3 sequence: CASSLSGGSYNEQFF. The CDR3 DNA follows: TGTGCCAGCAGTTTATCGGGGGGGTCCTACAATGAGCAGTTCTTC.

CDR3 nucleotides: TGTGCCAGTAGTCCGACCCTCTCCCAGCCCCAGCATTTT. Protein product: CASSPTLSQPQHF. The J gene is TRBJ1-5, the V gene TRBV19; D unresolved. This CDR3 region has 13 residues. Trimming left V 5 bases short and J 7 bases short, with 12 bases between. Germline lookup yields CDR1 LNHDA and CDR2 SQIVND (reference sequence). Supplemented by reference TRBV19 and TRBJ1-5, the full variable domain reads DGGITQSPKYLFRKEGQNVTLSCEQNLNHDAMYWYRQDPGQGLRLIYYSQIVNDFQKGDIAEGYSVSREKKESFPLTVTSAQKNPTAFYLCASSPTLSQPQHFGDGTRLSIL.

This clone was observed once. The chain carries TRBV27 and TRBJ2-5, with 7 bases matching TRBD1. This CDR3 spans 13 amino acids. The germline V gene encodes CDR1 MNHEY and CDR2 SMNVEV (reference sequence). The trim removed 5 bases at V and 2 bases at J, leaving 2 bases unmatched. DNA of the CDR3: TGTGCCAGCAGTAGGGACAGACAAGAGACCCAGTACTTC. Translation: CASSRDRQETQYF.

This clone was recorded once. The CDR3 region has the DNA TGCGCCAGCAGCTCGGAGAATGCAGGCTACGAGCAGTACTTC. As protein: CASSSENAGYEQYF. The V call is TRBV5-1, the J call TRBJ2-7; D gene ambiguous. Germline V gives CDR1 SGHRS, CDR2 YFSETQ. This CDR3 is built from 14 residues. Trimming took off 3 bases at V and 3 bases at J, with 13 bases between the two ends.

The chain combines TRBV19 with TRBJ2-1, with 9 bases aligning to TRBD2. This CDR3 has 14 amino acids. V lost 10 bases and J lost 6; bases outside the gene matches: 10. In germline, CDR1 is LNHDA, CDR2 SQIVND (reference sequence). The CDR3, as DNA: TGTGCCACCCTCGGGCGCGGGAGGGCCAATGAGCAGTTCTTC. As protein: CATLGRGRANEQFF.

The J gene is TRBJ1-6, the V gene TRBV21-1; no DNA check was done on the table's D call, TRBD1. TRBV21-1 is assigned pseudogene status. The CDR3 extends over 19 amino acids. For the CDR3, the DNA is TGTGCCAGCAGCACCTCCGGGACAGACACATTCTCCTATAATTCACCCCTCCACTTT. Encoded protein: CASSTSGTDTFSYNSPLHF.

The rearrangement links TRBV27 to TRBJ2-3, with a weak D call TRBD2 (5 bases). The CDR3 totals 12 residues. Trimming took off 0 bases at V and 11 bases at J, with 9 bases between the two ends. Germline CDR1 reads MNHEY; CDR2 reads SMNVEV (reference sequence). CDR3 bases: TGTGCCAGCAGTTTATCCTGGGAGAAGCAGTATTTT. Translated: CASSLSWEKQYF.

The chain has TRBV19 and TRBJ2-1; D uncertain. V lost 9 bases to trimming and J lost 0 bases, with 3 bases between them. Germline V CDR1 and CDR2: LNHDA, SQIVND (reference sequence). This CDR3 region has 11 residues. CDR3 residues: CASISYNEQFF. CDR3 DNA: TGTGCCAGCATCTCCTACAATGAGCAGTTCTTC.

This CDR3 is CASSLTGYEQYF. The CDR3 coding sequence is TGTGCCAGCAGCTTGACAGGTTACGAGCAGTACTTC. The chain uses TRBV7-2 and TRBJ2-7, with a tentative D call TRBD1 (6 bases). The CDR3 length is 12 residues. Germline V gene lookup returns CDR1 SGHTA and CDR2 FQGNSA. Trimming removed 3 bases at V and 4 bases at J, with 7 bases between.

The count of this clone is one. The CDR3 DNA reads as TGTGCCAGCAGCTCGCCAATGGCGGGGGCGAGCACAGATACGCAGTATTTT. Translated: CASSSPMAGASTDTQYF. The rearrangement links TRBV7-6 to TRBJ2-3, with D possibly TRBD2 on 7 matching bases. CDR3 size: 17 residues. Germline CDR1 and CDR2: SGHVS and FNYEAQ. The V gene lost 4 bases and the J gene lost 0 bases, with 17 bases spanning the gap.

The CDR3 DNA is TGTGCCAGCAGCTTAGACATCCCTGAAGCTTTCTTT. This sequence encodes CASSLDIPEAFF. The chain combines TRBV7-9 with TRBJ1-1; D is ambiguous. The CDR3 is 12 residues long. Germline CDR1 is SEHNR and CDR2 is FQNEAQ (reference sequence). The V and J ends lost 1 base and 6 bases respectively, with 6 bases between them.

The V and J genes are TRBV9 and TRBJ2-1, with 12 bases identical to TRBD2. From germline, CDR1 is SGDLS and CDR2 YYNGEE. This CDR3 contains 16 residues. With V trimmed by 1 base and J by 8 bases, 7 bases remained unmatched. CDR3 DNA sequence: TGTGCCAGCAGCGTACGACTAGCGGGAGAGCAGGATGAGCAGTTCTTC. Translated, it gives CASSVRLAGEQDEQFF.

The chain carries TRBV27 and TRBJ1-1; possibly TRBD1 for D (6 bases). Germline V lookup: CDR1 MNHEY, CDR2 SMNVEV (reference sequence). V gave up 0 bases and J gave up 4 bases, with 6 bases separating them. The length of the CDR3 is 13 residues. The CDR3 protein is CASSLSGGTEAFF. The CDR3 DNA sequence: TGTGCCAGCAGTTTATCAGGGGGCACTGAAGCTTTCTTT.

The chain joins TRBV6-1 to TRBJ1-1; D remains unclear. Germline V CDR1 and CDR2: MNHNS, SASEGT. The CDR3 sequence is 14 residues long. V was trimmed by 1 base and J by 5 bases, leaving 11 bases between them. The chain's CDR3 is CASSEEGQVTEAFF. The CDR3 DNA is TGTGCCAGCAGTGAAGAAGGCCAGGTGACTGAAGCTTTCTTT.

The chain is built from TRBV19 and TRBJ1-2; D is unclear. The CDR3 runs to 12 residues. V was cut by 11 bases and J by 4 bases, with 14 bases left in between. Germline V gives CDR1 LNHDA, CDR2 SQIVND (reference sequence). CDR3 in DNA: TGTGCCGTCAGCCCGGGGTTCTATGGCTACACCTTC. It is translated as CAVSPGFYGYTF.

This clone occurred once. The chain joins TRBV4-3 to TRBJ2-3; 10 bases fit TRBD2. Germline V gene sequence: CDR1 LGHNA, CDR2 YSLEER. CDR3 size: 18 residues. V was pared by 0 bases and J by 10 bases, with 16 bases of the junction left unmatched. The CDR3 DNA sequence: TGCGCCAGCAGCCAAGATCCAGGGACTAGCGCATGGGATGGTGCGCAGTATTTT. This codes for CASSQDPGTSAWDGAQYF.

The rearrangement uses TRBV9 and TRBJ2-2; possible D gene TRBD2, 5 bases. Trimming removed 6 bases from V and 3 bases from J, with 9 bases in between. Germline V gene lookup returns CDR1 SGDLS and CDR2 YYNGEE. The length of the CDR3 is 13 residues. This chain's CDR3 is CASNPGYTGELFF. The DNA for the CDR3 is TGTGCCAGCAACCCGGGGTACACCGGGGAGCTGTTTTTT.

The V gene is TRBV7-9, the J gene TRBJ1-1; D gene uncertain. V lost 2 bases to trimming and J lost 4 bases, with 14 bases between them. The CDR3 has 15 amino acids. Germline V gene sequence: CDR1 SEHNR, CDR2 FQNEAQ (reference sequence). CDR3 sequence (DNA): TGTGCCAGCAGCTTATTTTCTTATTACGGCACTGAAGCTTTCTTT. It encodes CASSLFSYYGTEAFF.

The V call is TRBV5-1, the J call TRBJ1-1; no clear D gene. The germline CDR1 and CDR2 sequences are SGHRS and YFSETQ. V was trimmed by 0 bases and J by 5 bases, leaving 14 bases between them. The CDR3 is made up of 15 amino acids. CDR3 DNA: TGCGCCAGCAGCTTGGGTCCGGGCAGCTTGACTGAAGCTTTCTTT. Residues: CASSLGPGSLTEAFF.

This chain links TRBV7-2 with TRBJ2-3, with 11 bases that match TRBD2. V shed 2 bases, J shed 1 base, and the junction held 2 bases outside the gene matches. Germline CDR1 SGHTA, CDR2 FQGNSA. There are 16 residues in the CDR3. The CDR3 sequence: CASSLLTSGGTDTQYF. The DNA of the CDR3 is TGTGCCAGCAGCTTATTGACTAGCGGGGGCACAGATACGCAGTATTTT. Looking up the rest from reference TRBV7-2 and TRBJ2-3 gives the full variable domain: GAGVSQSPSNKVTEKGKDVELRCDPISGHTALYWYRQSLGQGLEFLIYFQGNSAPDKSGLPSDRFSAERTGGSVSTLTIQRTQQEDSAVYLCASSLLTSGGTDTQYFGPGTRLTVL.

The J gene is TRBJ1-3, the V gene TRBV2; D not resolved. Germline V CDR1 and CDR2: SNHLY, FYNNEI. Trimming removed 6 bases from V and 0 bases from J, with 12 bases in between. The CDR3 is 15 residues long. The DNA for the CDR3 is TGTGCCAGCAGCATGGGCCATCTCTCTGGAAACACCATATATTTT. Translated, it gives CASSMGHLSGNTIYF.

This sequence joins TRBV7-2 and TRBJ2-1, with D possibly being TRBD1 (6 bases). CDR3 length equals 13 residues. From germline, CDR1 is SGHTA and CDR2 FQGNSA. V was clipped by 5 bases and J by 4 bases, with 9 bases between them. The CDR3 reads CASSLGTYNEQFF. For the CDR3, the DNA is TGTGCCAGCAGCCTCGGGACATACAATGAGCAGTTCTTC.